The source of this T cell receptor beta chain is a study of beta chain features in type 1 diabetes. Findings of the study overall: High TCR expression in some cells could lead to their over-representation in cDNA sequencing. Among patients with Type 1 diabetes, TCRB CDR3s were moderately but significantly shorter in every one of the four CD4+ subsets. Researchers reported that naive, central memory and Treg TCRB repertoires appeared more similar in patients than in healthy donors.

Expressed TCRB transcripts were sequenced, since all the RNA that had been isolated was reverse transcribed. For naive, central memory and regulatory T cell samples, reads averaged around 3.8 million. TCRdb's copy holds only in-frame clones and misses some; the assay was immunoSEQ multiplex PCR. The data hold about 150,000 clones, with roughly 7.1% observed a single time. Trimming left V 2 bases short and J 7 bases short, with 6 bases between. This CDR3 is 13 amino acids long. Germline lookup yields CDR1 SGHVS and CDR2 FNYEAQ. This clone was counted only a few times. The antigen is unknown. This rearrangement joins TRBV7-6 to TRBJ1-6; a weak D match, TRBD1 (5 bases). The clonotype was recovered from a woman in her forties with type 1 diabetes. The sequencing input was central memory CD4+ T cells from blood. The CDR3 region is CASSLYRNSPLHF. In DNA, the CDR3 is TGTGCCAGCAGCTTATACAGGAATTCACCCCTCCACTTT.